This entry features one T cell receptor (beta chain) sequence. PCR used 60 Vbeta primers and 13 Jbeta primers. Produced via immunoSEQ multiplex PCR; TCRdb's table is partial and in-frame only. The sample lists 100,000 to 150,000 clones, 74% occurring once. The CDR3 runs 14 residues. Germline CDR1 and CDR2: MDHEN and SYDVKM. The V end lost 6 bases, the J end lost 2 bases, and 11 bases lay between the germline ends. The data belong to a study of cytomegalovirus exposure and HLA in healthy donors. The V gene is TRBV28, the J gene TRBJ1-3; D is possibly TRBD1 (6 bases). The TCR comes from a male donor in good health and CMV-seronegative. The sequencing input was PBMCs. The CDR3 DNA reads as TGTGCCAGCAGCAGGGGACAAACTGGAAACACCATATATTTT. It yields the protein CASSRGQTGNTIYF.